This T cell receptor beta chain is drawn from a study of blood T cells in healthy people across ages. The wider study: Capture via template switching afforded approximately one barcoded beta molecule per two T cells. Study-level findings and limits: With naive T cell percentage, TCR beta diversity showed a strong correlation.

For the second PCR, which ran for about 7 to 12 cycles, a sample-barcoded 5' primer and a J-beta primer mix were used. TCRdb called the 5' RACE reads again in MiXCR, with one record for every CDR3 protein. Of some 790,000 distinct CDR3 sequences listed, about 28% were seen once; the top ten hold around 15%. From germline, CDR1 is DFQATT and CDR2 SNEGSKA (reference sequence). CDR3 length equals 16 residues. Trimming at V came to 6 bases and at J to 10 bases, leaving 16 bases not matched to a gene. Total RNA, at least 5.5 micrograms per sample, came from PBMCs. As to this clonotype: Its antigen remains unidentified.

Sequenced: blood. This chain joins TRBV20-1 and TRBJ2-1, with 12 bases lining up with TRBD1. The receptor's source is a woman aged 80 or over in good health. The CDR3 DNA reads TGCAGTGCAAACCGGGACAGGGGGCTTAGGTACGCCGAGCAGTTCTTC. Its protein is CSANRDRGLRYAEQFF.